This T cell receptor beta chain was observed in a study of PD-1 blockade in mismatch repair-deficient tumors. Overall study context: All were previously treated, progressing patients with about a dozen mismatch repair-deficient cancer types. Whole-study results and caveats: Rapid post-treatment expansion, then contraction, generally preceding radiologic response, marked tumor-resident clones.

The CDR3 length is 21 residues. Per germline, CDR1 SGHVS and CDR2 FNYEAQ. V was pared by 0 bases and J by 6 bases, with 18 bases of the junction left unmatched. As to this clone: Its antigen is as yet unknown.

The method was immunoSEQ multiplex PCR; TCRdb's version includes in-frame clones alone and lacks a portion of them. The sample includes 120,000 or so clones, about nine tenths of them seen just once. TCR sequencing covered a few patients who responded to pembrolizumab. The rearrangement links TRBV7-6 to TRBJ2-2; TRBD1 matches 11 bases. The receptor's source is an adult with mismatch repair-deficient cancer. The sequences come from peripheral blood, collected approximately 69 weeks after starting pembrolizumab. CDR3 nucleotide sequence: TGTGCCAGCAGCTTAGCGTTTGGACAGGGGGCACGGGGACTCATTCCCGGGGAGCTGTTTTTT. Its protein product is CASSLAFGQGARGLIPGELFF.